The sequence of this T cell receptor beta chain was determined in a study of cytomegalovirus exposure and HLA in healthy donors. The PCR employed 60 Vbeta primers together with 13 Jbeta primers. Assay: immunoSEQ multiplex PCR; the TCRdb copy retains only in-frame clones and omits some. The table has 100,000 or so clones, roughly 72% seen once. V lost 2 bases to trimming and J lost 2 bases, with 10 bases between them. Germline-derived CDR1 and CDR2 are SEHNR and FQNEAQ (reference sequence). The CDR3 totals 14 residues. Study results and caveats: Analysis performed later showed TCR beta chains linked to HLA being more clonally expanded than equally common others. According to the study, 150 to 200 TCR beta chains were cytomegalovirus-associated. A likely sequencing artifact accounted for one observed cluster of highly shared sequence variants. As a later analysis showed, a missense DCLRE1C variant was linked to trimming of TCR beta V- and J-genes.

This clone has a single count. The antigen remains undetermined. The chain links TRBV7-9 to TRBJ2-7; D is possibly TRBD2 (7 bases). The clonotype originates from a man aged 30-40 years in good health and CMV-seropositive. Sequencing was carried out using PBMCs. The CDR3 reads CASSLTGRAYEQYF. CDR3 sequence (DNA): TGTGCCAGCAGCTTAACAGGGAGGGCCTACGAGCAGTACTTC.